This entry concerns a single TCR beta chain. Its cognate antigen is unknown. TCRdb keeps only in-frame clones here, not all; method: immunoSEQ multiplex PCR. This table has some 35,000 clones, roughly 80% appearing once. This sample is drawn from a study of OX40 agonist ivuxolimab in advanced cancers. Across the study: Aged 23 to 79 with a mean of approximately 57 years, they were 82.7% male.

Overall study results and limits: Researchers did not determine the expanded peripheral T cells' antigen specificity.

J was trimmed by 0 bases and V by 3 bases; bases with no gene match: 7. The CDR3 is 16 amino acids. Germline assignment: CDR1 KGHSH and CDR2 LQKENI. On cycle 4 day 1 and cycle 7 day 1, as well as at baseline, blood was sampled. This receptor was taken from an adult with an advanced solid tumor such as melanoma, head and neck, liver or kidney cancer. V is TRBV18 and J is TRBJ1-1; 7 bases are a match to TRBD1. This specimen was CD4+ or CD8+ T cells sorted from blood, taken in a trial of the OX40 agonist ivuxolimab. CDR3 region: CASSPFSGTVNTEAFF. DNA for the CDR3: TGTGCCAGCTCACCCTTCTCTGGGACAGTGAACACTGAAGCTTTCTTT.